What follows describes a single T cell receptor (beta chain). This CDR3 contains 16 residues. Germline V gene sequence: CDR1 MDHEN, CDR2 SYDVKM. The junction had 17 bases not matched to a gene; V was cut back by 6 bases and J by 8 bases. This sample is drawn from a study of blood T cell repertoires in COVID-19. As for the study in general: The origin of the acute and convalescent COVID-19 samples was the United States, Italy and Spain. Nucleic acid was either cDNA or gDNA, and it came from T cells, B-cell-depleted T cells, or PBMCs.

In the source study's methods: It was from reference gene primer amplification that nucleated cell counts were estimated. Profiled with immunoSEQ multiplex PCR; TCRdb holds only in-frame clones, not every one. The V and J calls and clone size come from that table; D and trimming were worked out from the DNA. The sample lists about 220,000 clones; 82% were seen once. V gene TRBV28 combines with J gene TRBJ1-2, with 8 nucleotides matching TRBD1. The sample taken for sequencing was peripheral blood. The sequence was collected from a woman between 70 and 85 years old with COVID-19, enrolled during active disease. The CDR3 protein is CASRKQGGGFLSGYTF. The DNA of the CDR3 is TGTGCCAGCAGGAAACAGGGGGGAGGGTTCCTTTCCGGCTACACCTTC.